This T cell receptor (beta chain) was sequenced in a study of identical twins. Overall study results and limits: Out-of-frame alpha sequences common to twins exhibited a surplus of low generation probability.

CDR3 length equals 15 residues. Germline CDR1 is LGHNA and CDR2 is YNFKEQ. V was shortened by 4 bases and J by 3 bases, with 16 bases between the two germline ends. TCRdb re-analysed the 5' RACE reads in MiXCR, keeping a single row per CDR3 protein. This table holds about 250,000 distinct CDR3 sequences, 7.5% found once. A word on this clonotype: Its specificity is not known.

In addition, the sample was reused for a study of yellow fever vaccine responses in identical twins. That report notes: Twins reportedly mounted vaccine T cell responses that seemed partly convergent, partly personalized.

Sequencing was done on a sample of CD8+ T cells sorted from blood. The chain combines TRBV4-2 with TRBJ2-7, with D perhaps being TRBD1 or TRBD2 (7 bases each). The receptor's source is a woman aged 18 to 35 in good health. Here the CDR3 reads CASSLMGGDSYEQYF. As DNA, the CDR3 is TGTGCCAGCAGCCTCATGGGAGGGGACAGCTACGAGCAGTACTTC.